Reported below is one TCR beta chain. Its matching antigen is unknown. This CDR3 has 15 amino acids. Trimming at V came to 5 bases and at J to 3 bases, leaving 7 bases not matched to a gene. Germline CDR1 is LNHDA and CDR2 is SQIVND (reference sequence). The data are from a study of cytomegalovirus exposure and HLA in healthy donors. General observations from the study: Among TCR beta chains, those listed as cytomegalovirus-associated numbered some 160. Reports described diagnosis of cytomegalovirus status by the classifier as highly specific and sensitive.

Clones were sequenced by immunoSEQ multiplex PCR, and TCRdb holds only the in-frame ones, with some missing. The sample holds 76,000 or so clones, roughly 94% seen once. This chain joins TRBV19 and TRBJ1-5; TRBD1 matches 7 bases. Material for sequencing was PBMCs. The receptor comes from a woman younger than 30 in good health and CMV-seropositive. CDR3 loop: CASSGQGEINQPQHF. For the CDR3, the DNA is TGTGCCAGTAGTGGGCAGGGGGAGATCAATCAGCCCCAGCATTTT.